A selection of T cell receptor beta chains follows, all from one sample in a study of T cell repertoires in cytomegalovirus infection. TCRdb called the reads again in MiXCR, with one record for every CDR3 protein. Found here are around 200,000 distinct CDR3 sequences, 38% of them singletons; the top ten hold 59%. These receptors have no identified antigens. Material: CD8+ T cells from cultured PBMCs, obtained from culture after CMV antigen stimulation. These receptors were collected from a human donor in good health (CMV status not recorded). Some clones in this sample may be carry-over from other donors' samples. The CDR3 runs from the conserved cysteine through the conserved F or W.

j_gene,v_gene,CDR3aa
TRBJ2-1,TRBV28,CASSSLDERVFLNEQFF
TRBJ1-5,TRBV27,CASSFSGGDFGHQPQHF
TRBJ2-7,TRBV7-6,CASSLDDRSYEQYF
TRBJ1-2,TRBV5-6,CASSHPLEGRGGYTF
TRBJ2-7,TRBV27,CASSFGGGDYEQYF
TRBJ2-7,TRBV20-1,CSARTPRSDEQYF
TRBJ2-1,TRBV6-1,CASSEGTPGYNEQFF
TRBJ2-7,TRBV2,CASRAGVYEQYF
TRBJ2-1,TRBV27,CASSLEGSGGAPYNEQFF
TRBJ2-1,TRBV4-1,CASSQGERYNEQFF
TRBJ2-7,TRBV28,CASSYTRPSYEQYF
TRBJ2-1,TRBV10-3,CAISDPGNYNEQFF
TRBJ2-7,TRBV7-9,CASSDTGSAAAEQYF
TRBJ2-5,TRBV12-3/TRBV12-4,CASSLGTQQETQYF
TRBJ1-5,TRBV7-8,CASSSGQGAAQPQHF
TRBJ2-1,TRBV3-1,CASSLPPADEQFF
TRBJ2-1,TRBV27,CASTGGDEQFF
TRBJ2-1,TRBV25-1,CASSIRTSGMYNEQFF
TRBJ2-5,TRBV4-1,CASSPGLAGRETQYF
TRBJ1-5,TRBV6-1,CASSLQGRPFNQPQHF
TRBJ2-1,TRBV2,CASSEGNRLAADNEQFF
TRBJ1-1,TRBV28,CASSRTTFNLNTEAFF
TRBJ2-7,TRBV2,CASSELGTPSSPYEQYF
TRBJ2-1,TRBV4-1,CASSQGDRDEQFF
TRBJ1-1,TRBV12-3/TRBV12-4,CASSSPGQKNTEAFF
TRBJ1-2,TRBV20-1,CSARGFGQNYGYTF
TRBJ2-1,TRBV7-8,CASSLAAGSGYEQFF
TRBJ2-1,TRBV11-2,CASSSPWDNEQFF
TRBJ2-1,TRBV29-1,CSVEIPAALYNEQFF
TRBJ2-1,TRBV7-8,CASRRVYSPYNEQFF
TRBJ2-1,TRBV20-1,CSALTAGTVQNEQFF
TRBJ2-7,TRBV29-1,CSVEGRSYEQYF
TRBJ1-1,TRBV11-2,CASSLLRGGTEAFF
TRBJ1-1,TRBV4-1,CASSTNRQGNTEAFF
TRBJ2-7,TRBV6-1,CATGTVYEQYF
TRBJ2-1,TRBV4-1,CASSLEGQGAYNEQFF
TRBJ2-2,TRBV7-9,CASSSWTSGNTGELFF
TRBJ2-7,TRBV7-6,CASSYDFSYEQYF